The entry below gives a single T cell receptor beta chain sequence along with its context. The specificity of this receptor is unknown. Base qualities were left out, and no much larger clone turns up one base away. Samples from volunteer blood donors who had recovered from COVID-19 were contributed by a second Seattle source. Each collaborating institution followed its own protocols to collect whole blood in K2EDTA tubes. For TCRbeta analysis, collaborators shipped samples as frozen whole blood, isolated PBMCs, or DNA extracted from either of those sample types. Taken from cysteine to phenylalanine, the CDR3 has 14 residues. The read is trimmed to its CDR3 DNA, 42 bases read in frame from base 1. The germline V gene (reference sequence) sets CDR1 to SGHNT and CDR2 to YYREEE. The V and J ends are trimmed by 3 bases and 0 bases, leaving 10 bases between them. These data belong to a study of blood T cell repertoires in COVID-19 (dated by TCRdb to 2020 to 2022). About the investigation overall: Samples from collaborators originated in the United States, Italy and Spain and spanned both the acute and convalescent phases of COVID-19. The material from the prospective study consisted of cDNA or gDNA derived from T cells, B-cell-depleted T cells, or PBMCs. The samples were drawn from two sources: the first 160 participants of the ongoing ImmuneRACE study, and 950 to 1,500 subjects contributed by 6 global collaborators. The repertoires were made available in a free public database intended to serve as a resource for research on the immune response to SARS-CoV-2. Where HLA class I and class II types were available, the types were taken from metadata supplied by the sample provider, not from assay-based typing. Sample metadata almost always included a de-identified subject ID, COVID-19 status, age in years and sex. The dataset comprised deeply sampled blood TCRbeta repertoires from subjects exposed to, actively infected with, or recovered from COVID-19. What the research found in general, with its limitations: The quantity of clinical and demographic metadata differed by source and by participant and was supplied without curation.

TCRbeta CDR3 regions were amplified from genomic DNA using the immunoSEQ Assay, a bias-controlled multiplex PCR. The study's processing was this. Nucleated cell counts per sample were estimated from amplification of reference gene primers within the assay. To quantify the absolute abundance of each unique TCRbeta CDR3 rearrangement, sequence reads were collapsed and filtered. For each sample, productive Simpson clonality was calculated as the square root of Simpson's diversity index over productive rearrangements. The table comes from immuneACCESS by way of TCRdb, which keeps in-frame sequences with V and J called. Part of the clones is missing from these tables; in studies checked, under half for an unresolved V gene and the rest for unknown reasons. Clonal size and the V and J genes are those of that table, whereas D and trimming came from the DNA. The sample table shows about 170,000 clones, and roughly 86% are seen once. 7.7% of the sample is held by the ten biggest clonotypes.

The rearranged segments are TRBV5-4 and TRBJ2-7; TRBD2 is possibly the D segment (6 matching bases). This receptor was taken from a man aged 40-49 years who had recovered from COVID-19. Sequencing was done on a sample of peripheral blood. The DNA reads as follows: TGTGCCAGCAGCTCCTCCGGGGGCTCCTACGAGCAGTACTTC. This translates into CASSSSGGSYEQYF.